These 26 T cell receptor beta chains share one sample of origin, sequenced in a study of vaccination effects on CD4 cells after COVID-19. Libraries were prepared by immunoSEQ multiplex PCR; TCRdb keeps only in-frame clonotypes and omits some of them. The sample has tens of thousands of clones, approximately 79% seen once. These receptors lack a known antigen. When around 10 days of culture had elapsed, CD4+ T cells were isolated. All participants had two doses of either the BNT162b2 or mRNA-1273 vaccine. Sequenced material: CD4+ T cells from PBMCs cultured without peptide, taken after COVID-19 vaccination. These receptors originate from a human donor who received a COVID-19 vaccine.

This chain connects TRBV2 to TRBJ2-3, with 7 bases that match TRBD2. Trimming cost V 6 bases and J 2 bases; bases outside gene matches: 8. CDR1 and CDR2 from the germline V gene are SNHLY and FYNNEI. This CDR3 contains 15 residues. CDR3: CASRTGLPLTDTQYF. DNA for the CDR3: TGTGCCAGCAGGACGGGACTACCACTCACAGATACGCAGTATTTT.

The rearrangement joins TRBV5-6 to TRBJ2-3; D might be TRBD2 (6 bases). CDR3 length: 14 residues. Germline CDR1 and CDR2: SGHDT and YYEEEE. With 0 bases removed from V and 3 bases from J, the gap between germline ends came to 8 bases. The CDR3 protein is CASSLGLGTDTQYF. The CDR3 nucleotides read TGTGCCAGCAGCTTGGGACTAGGTACAGATACGCAGTATTTT.

This clone was detected a few times. The gene calls are TRBV4-1 and TRBJ1-4; 8 bases are shared with TRBD1. Per germline, CDR1 MGHRA and CDR2 YSYEKL. The CDR3 has 17 amino acids. The junction had 8 bases not matched to a gene; V was cut back by 0 bases and J by 5 bases. CDR3 sequence (DNA): TGCGCCAGCAGCCAAGATGGGGCAGGGGGCCCCAATGAAAAACTGTTTTTT. As protein: CASSQDGAGGPNEKLFF.

This chain uses TRBV18 with TRBJ1-4; a possible D gene is TRBD1 (5 bases). Germline CDR1 KGHSH, CDR2 LQKENI. The CDR3 has 14 residues. V lost 1 base, J lost 6 bases, and 9 bases lay in between. As DNA, the CDR3 is TGTGCCAGCTCACCACTCCAGGGCCATGAAAAACTGTTTTTT. Its translation is CASSPLQGHEKLFF.

This chain links TRBV12-5 with TRBJ1-1; perhaps TRBD1 as D (6 bases). The CDR3 length is 14 residues. The germline gives CDR1 LGHNT, CDR2 FRNRAP. V was shortened by 5 bases and J by 4 bases, with 14 bases between the two germline ends. CDR3 nucleotide sequence: TGTGCTAGTGGTCAACAGGGTCTCATCACTGAAGCTTTCTTT. This encodes CASGQQGLITEAFF.

The CDR3 sequence is CASSSGTHTEAFF. The CDR3 region has the DNA TGCGCCAGCAGCTCCGGGACACACACTGAAGCTTTCTTT. The V call is TRBV5-1, the J call TRBJ1-1; a possible D gene is TRBD1 (6 bases). The germline gives CDR1 SGHRS, CDR2 YFSETQ. V was shortened by 3 bases and J by 3 bases, with 9 bases between the two germline ends. This CDR3 has 13 amino acids.

The rearrangement joins TRBV6-1 to TRBJ2-7, with D perhaps matching TRBD1 (5 bases). The CDR3 spans 16 residues. V lost 1 base, J lost 0 bases, and 13 bases lay in between. The germline V gene encodes CDR1 MNHNS and CDR2 SASEGT. As DNA, the CDR3 is TGTGCCAGCAGTGAAGAAGACAGTGCTAGCTCCTACGAGCAGTACGTC. As protein: CASSEEDSASSYEQYV.

The V call is TRBV11-3, the J call TRBJ2-5; 15 bases fit TRBD2. Germline CDR1 SGHNT, CDR2 YENEEA. The CDR3 has 16 residues. V was pared by 6 bases and J by 5 bases, with 7 bases of the junction left unmatched. The CDR3 protein is CASSPGLAGGQETQYF. CDR3 in DNA: TGTGCCAGCAGTCCCGGACTAGCGGGGGGGCAGGAGACCCAGTACTTC.

The CDR3 protein is CSAISLETQYF. DNA of the CDR3: TGCAGTGCTATCAGTCTTGAGACCCAGTACTTC. This chain connects TRBV20-1 to TRBJ2-5; unclear D gene. Germline V gene data show CDR1 as DFQATT and CDR2 as SNEGSKA (reference sequence). The CDR3 totals 11 residues. The ends were cut back, 4 bases at V and 5 bases at J, with 8 bases in the middle.

The chain carries TRBV9 and TRBJ2-6, with a weak D call TRBD1 (6 bases). The CDR3 sequence is 18 residues long. Deletions cut 0 bases from V and 0 bases from J, with 13 bases between. Germline V gene sequence: CDR1 SGDLS, CDR2 YYNGEE. The DNA of the CDR3 is TGTGCCAGCAGCGTAGGACAGGTCCGTCACTCTGGGGCCAACGTCCTGACTTTC. Protein product: CASSVGQVRHSGANVLTF.

V usage is TRBV6-1 and J usage is TRBJ1-3; D ambiguous. Germline V gene sequence: CDR1 MNHNS, CDR2 SASEGT. The CDR3 sequence is 18 residues long. V was pared by 1 base and J by 2 bases, with 18 bases between. The CDR3 DNA is TGTGCCAGCAGTGAAGATGGGGTTACAAGGGTTGCTGGAAACACCATATATTTT. This encodes CASSEDGVTRVAGNTIYF.

Only one count was recorded for this clone. The rearrangement links TRBV10-1 to TRBJ2-3; a possible D gene is TRBD1 (5 bases). The CDR3 has 17 residues. From germline, CDR1 is WNHNN and CDR2 SYGVQD (reference sequence). Trimming stripped 0 bases from V and 4 bases from J, with 17 bases between. The CDR3 loop is CASSESGVSQGSDTQYF. CDR3 nucleotides: TGCGCCAGCAGTGAGTCTGGGGTCTCCCAGGGTTCAGATACGCAGTATTTT.

This sequence joins TRBV7-2 and TRBJ2-6, with D tentatively TRBD1 (5 bases). The CDR3 consists of 15 residues. Trimming removed 5 bases at V and 3 bases at J, with 11 bases between. Germline CDR1 SGHTA, CDR2 FQGNSA. The CDR3 sequence is CASSIRVYGANVLTF. The CDR3 DNA follows: TGTGCCAGCAGCATCAGGGTCTATGGGGCCAACGTCCTGACTTTC.

The chain links TRBV19 to TRBJ1-4, with D unresolved. This CDR3 contains 18 residues. V was trimmed by 3 bases and J by 0 bases, leaving 17 bases between them. Germline CDR1 reads LNHDA; CDR2 reads SQIVND (reference sequence). The CDR3 bases are TGTGCCAGTAGTATCGGCGGCGTCGGCAGATCAACTAATGAAAAACTGTTTTTT. Translation: CASSIGGVGRSTNEKLFF.

J is TRBJ1-6 and V is TRBV6-5; 10 bases are shared with TRBD1. Per the germline V gene, CDR1 is MNHEY and CDR2 is SVGAGI. CDR3 size: 15 residues. Trimming removed 1 base from V and 9 bases from J; junction bases left unmatched: 3. The DNA of the CDR3 is TGTGCCAGCAGTTACTACGGACAGGGGGTTTCACCCCTCCACTTT. Translation gives CASSYYGQGVSPLHF.

The chain joins TRBV12-5 to TRBJ1-4; weak D call: TRBD1 (5 bases). V lost 5 bases, J lost 8 bases, and 9 bases lay in between. Germline values: CDR1 LGHNT, CDR2 FRNRAP. The CDR3 spans 12 residues. The CDR3 loop is CASGNWDEKLFF. The CDR3 nucleotides read TGTGCTAGTGGTAACTGGGACGAAAAACTGTTTTTT.

This clone was seen only once. The chain recombines TRBV5-4 with TRBJ1-2; 8 nucleotides agree with TRBD1. V lost 0 bases and J lost 8; bases outside the gene matches: 9. This CDR3 contains 15 residues. Per the germline V gene, CDR1 is SGHNT and CDR2 is YYREEE (reference sequence). The CDR3 DNA reads TGTGCCAGCAGCTTGGCCGGACAGGGATGGTTCGGCTACACCTTC. This encodes CASSLAGQGWFGYTF.

The chain carries TRBV21-1 and TRBJ2-3; TRBD2, the table's D call, lacks a check against the DNA. TRBV21-1 is an annotated pseudogene. This CDR3 comprises 13 residues. The CDR3 protein is CASRAVATDTQYF. The DNA of the CDR3 is TGTGCCAGCAGGGCGGTAGCAACAGATACGCAGTATTTT.

This rearrangement joins TRBV24-1 to TRBJ2-1; tentatively, D is TRBD1 (6 bases). The length of the CDR3 is 16 residues. V was shortened by 4 bases and J by 6 bases, with 18 bases between the two germline ends. Per germline, CDR1 KGHDR and CDR2 SFDVKD. The CDR3 region is CATSESGAGDSNEQFF. The DNA of the CDR3 is TGTGCCACCAGTGAATCTGGGGCAGGGGATAGCAATGAGCAGTTCTTC.

In DNA form, the CDR3 reads TGTGCCATCAGTGGAACAGGGTTCGGTGATGGCTACACCTTC. Its translation: CAISGTGFGDGYTF. The gene calls are TRBV10-3 and TRBJ1-2; TRBD1 is a possible D gene (6 bases). In germline, CDR1 is ENHRY, CDR2 SYGVKD. CDR3 length equals 14 residues. Trimming cost V 4 bases and J 6 bases, with 15 bases left between them.

The rearrangement uses TRBV28 and TRBJ2-5; D unresolved. Germline CDR1 reads MDHEN; CDR2 reads SYDVKM. This CDR3 spans 12 amino acids. Trimming shortened V by 5 bases and J by 4 bases, and 8 bases separated the two germline ends. The CDR3: CASSGVGETQYF. CDR3 DNA: TGTGCCAGCAGTGGGGTGGGAGAGACCCAGTACTTC.

V gene TRBV19 combines with J gene TRBJ1-2; a possible D gene is TRBD1 (5 bases). CDR3 size: 14 residues. The germline V gene encodes CDR1 LNHDA and CDR2 SQIVND (reference sequence). The V gene lost 2 bases and the J gene lost 4 bases, with 11 bases spanning the gap. CDR3 region: CASSISGSSYGYTF. Written as DNA, the CDR3 is TGTGCCAGTAGTATATCAGGGAGTAGCTATGGCTACACCTTC.

In this sample, this clone turned up once. The chain employs TRBV27 and TRBJ2-6, with a weak D call TRBD2 (7 bases). This CDR3 has 17 amino acids. Trimming took off 6 bases at V and 1 base at J, with 16 bases between the two ends. CDR1 and CDR2 from the germline V gene are MNHEY and SMNVEV (reference sequence). The CDR3 here is CASSGGLGRSGANVLTF. The CDR3, as DNA: TGTGCCAGCAGCGGGGGGCTAGGTAGGTCTGGGGCCAACGTCCTGACTTTC. The full variable domain, completed using reference TRBV27 and TRBJ2-6, is EAQVTQNPRYLITVTGKKLTVTCSQNMNHEYMSWYRQDPGLGLRQIYYSMNVEVTDKGDVPEGYKVSRKEKRNFPLILESPSPNQTSLYFCASSGGLGRSGANVLTFGAGSRLTVL.

V usage is TRBV18 and J usage is TRBJ2-3; 9 nucleotides line up with TRBD2. The CDR3 spans 16 residues. Germline CDR1 is KGHSH and CDR2 is LQKENI. J was trimmed by 0 bases and V by 5 bases; bases with no gene match: 6. CDR3 sequence reads: CASSTGTSTSTDTQYF. The DNA for the CDR3 is TGTGCCAGCTCAACCGGGACTAGCACGAGCACAGATACGCAGTATTTT.

The J gene is TRBJ2-5, the V gene TRBV7-8; D is unclear. Per the germline V gene, CDR1 is SGHVS and CDR2 is FQNEAQ. The CDR3 runs 15 residues. Deletions cut 1 base from V and 0 bases from J, with 9 bases between. In nucleotides, the CDR3 is TGTGCCAGCAGCTTAGTCGGTGTGTACCAAGAGACCCAGTACTTC. It translates to CASSLVGVYQETQYF.

By share, this clone counts as medium-sized. The V call is TRBV18, the J call TRBJ1-6; TRBD1 matches 7 bases. V gave up 6 bases and J gave up 7 bases; unmatched junction bases: 15. The CDR3 totals 17 residues. Per the germline V gene, CDR1 is KGHSH and CDR2 is LQKENI. The CDR3 nucleotides are TGTGCCAGCTCTTCCCAGTCTCCCAGGGGGTTAAATTCACCCCTCCACTTT. Translated, it gives CASSSQSPRGLNSPLHF.